The source of this TCR beta chain is a study of long-term antiretroviral therapy in people with HIV. This was the immunoSEQ v3.0 assay at survey level. Only in-frame clones appear in the TCRdb table, and some are missing; sequencing was by immunoSEQ multiplex PCR. The sample carries some 27,000 clones, about 83% recorded once. V gave up 7 bases and J gave up 7 bases, with 14 bases separating them. The CDR3 has 13 residues. The germline V gene encodes CDR1 LNHDA and CDR2 SQIVND (reference sequence). The receptor was isolated from a man aged 18 to 30 with HIV. The input for sequencing was unsorted PBMCs, taken 0.4 years after starting antiretroviral therapy. This sequence joins TRBV19 and TRBJ1-5; perhaps TRBD1 as D (5 bases). The CDR3 loop is CASKYGGGQPQHF. The DNA for the CDR3 is TGTGCCAGTAAATACGGGGGAGGGCAGCCCCAGCATTTT.